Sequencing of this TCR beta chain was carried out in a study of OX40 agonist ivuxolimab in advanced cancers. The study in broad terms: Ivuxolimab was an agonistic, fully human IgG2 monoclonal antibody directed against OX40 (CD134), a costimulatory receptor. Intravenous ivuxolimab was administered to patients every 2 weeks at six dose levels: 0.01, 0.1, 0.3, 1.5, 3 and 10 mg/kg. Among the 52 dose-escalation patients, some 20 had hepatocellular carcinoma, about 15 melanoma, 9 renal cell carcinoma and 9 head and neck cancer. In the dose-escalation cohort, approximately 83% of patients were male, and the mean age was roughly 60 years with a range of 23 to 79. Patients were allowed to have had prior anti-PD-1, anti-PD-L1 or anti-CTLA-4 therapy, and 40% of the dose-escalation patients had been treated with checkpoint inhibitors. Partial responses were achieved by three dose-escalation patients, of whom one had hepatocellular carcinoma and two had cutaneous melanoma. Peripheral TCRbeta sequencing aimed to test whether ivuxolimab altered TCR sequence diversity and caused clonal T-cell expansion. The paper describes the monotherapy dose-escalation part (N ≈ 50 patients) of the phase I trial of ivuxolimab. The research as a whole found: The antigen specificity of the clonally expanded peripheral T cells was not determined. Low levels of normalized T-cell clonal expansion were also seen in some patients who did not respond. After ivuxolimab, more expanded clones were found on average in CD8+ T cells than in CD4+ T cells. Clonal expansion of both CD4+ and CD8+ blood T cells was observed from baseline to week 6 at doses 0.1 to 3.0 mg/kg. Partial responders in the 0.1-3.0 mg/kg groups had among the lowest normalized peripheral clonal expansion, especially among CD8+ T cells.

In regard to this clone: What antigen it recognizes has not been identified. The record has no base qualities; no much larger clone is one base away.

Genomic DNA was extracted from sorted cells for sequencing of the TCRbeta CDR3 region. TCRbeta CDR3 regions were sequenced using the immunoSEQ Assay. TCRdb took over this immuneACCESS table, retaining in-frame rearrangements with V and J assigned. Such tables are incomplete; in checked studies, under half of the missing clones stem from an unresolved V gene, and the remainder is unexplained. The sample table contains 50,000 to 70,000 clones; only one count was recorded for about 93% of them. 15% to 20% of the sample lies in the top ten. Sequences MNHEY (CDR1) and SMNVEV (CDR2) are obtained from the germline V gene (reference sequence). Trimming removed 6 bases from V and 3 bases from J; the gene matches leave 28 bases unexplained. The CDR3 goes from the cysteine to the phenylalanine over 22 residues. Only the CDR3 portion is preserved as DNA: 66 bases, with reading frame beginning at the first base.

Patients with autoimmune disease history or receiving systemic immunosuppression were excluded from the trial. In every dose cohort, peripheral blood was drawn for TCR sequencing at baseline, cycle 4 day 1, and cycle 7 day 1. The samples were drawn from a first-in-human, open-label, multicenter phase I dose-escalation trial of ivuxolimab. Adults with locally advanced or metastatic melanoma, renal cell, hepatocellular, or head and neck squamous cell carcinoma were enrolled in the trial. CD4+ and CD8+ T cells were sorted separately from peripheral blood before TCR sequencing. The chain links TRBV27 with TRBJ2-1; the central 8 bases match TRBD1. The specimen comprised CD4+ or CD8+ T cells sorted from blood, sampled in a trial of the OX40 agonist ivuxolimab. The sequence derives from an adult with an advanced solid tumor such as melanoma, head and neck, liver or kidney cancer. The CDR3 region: CASRGETWGRGQTPSNYNEQFF. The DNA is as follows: TGTGCCAGCAGGGGAGAGACATGGGGCAGGGGGCAAACCCCAAGCAACTACAATGAGCAGTTCTTC.